The 13 T cell receptor beta chains below were found in one sample sequenced in a study of T cells in Graves' hyperthyroidism and ophthalmopathy. Researchers took RNA transcripts and amplified the TCR beta CDR3 regions from them. In the first-round RT-PCR of the TCR CDR3, the HTBI primer set was used. TCRdb re-called the multiplex PCR reads with MiXCR, one entry per CDR3 protein. This sample has some 650,000 distinct CDR3 sequences, with approximately 16% found just once. The sequenced sample consisted of blood. The receptors here all came from a woman aged 40-49 years with Graves' ophthalmopathy.

This clonotype was found a few times. This chain joins TRBV20-1 and TRBJ1-2; D gene unclear. Germline V gene lookup returns CDR1 DFQATT and CDR2 SNEGSKA (reference sequence). The ends were cut back, 7 bases at V and 5 bases at J, with 14 bases in the middle. The CDR3 runs to 12 residues. The CDR3 DNA reads TGCAGTGTCAATCCACGGGGTTATGGCTACACCTTC. Encoded protein: CSVNPRGYGYTF.

This clonotype was seen repeatedly, ten times or more. The chain is built from TRBV5-1 and TRBJ1-1, with 7 bases fitting TRBD1. Looked up from germline, CDR1 is SGHRS and CDR2 is YFSETQ. Trimming at V came to 1 base and at J to 6 bases, leaving 3 bases not matched to a gene. The length of the CDR3 is 13 residues. Here the CDR3 DNA reads TGCGCCAGCAGCTTGCAGGGGGAGGCTGAAGCTTTCTTT. Translated, it gives CASSLQGEAEAFF.

This clonotype was seen ten or more times. This chain links TRBV5-1 with TRBJ2-7, with 8 bases aligning to TRBD1. V shed 2 bases, J shed 0 bases, and the junction held 10 bases outside the gene matches. The CDR3 sequence is 17 residues long. Germline values: CDR1 SGHRS, CDR2 YFSETQ. CDR3 in amino acids: CASSLAGTGRSSYEQYF. For the CDR3, the DNA is TGCGCCAGCAGCTTAGCCGGGACAGGCCGGAGCTCCTACGAGCAGTACTTC. The full variable domain, in which reference TRBV5-1 and TRBJ2-7 provide the parts outside the CDR3, is KAGVTQTPRYLIKTRGQQVTLSCSPISGHRSVSWYQQTPGQGLQFLFEYFSETQRNKGNFPGRFSGRQFSNSRSEMNVSTLELGDSALYLCASSLAGTGRSSYEQYFGPGTRLTVT.

V gene TRBV7-9 combines with J gene TRBJ2-1, with D possibly matching TRBD2 (5 bases). CDR3 length equals 16 residues. From germline, CDR1 is SEHNR and CDR2 FQNEAQ (reference sequence). With 0 bases removed from V and 0 bases from J, the gap between germline ends came to 9 bases. CDR3: CASSLAGANSYNEQFF. In DNA form, the CDR3 reads TGTGCCAGCAGCTTAGCGGGAGCTAACTCCTACAATGAGCAGTTCTTC.

This chain connects TRBV20-1 to TRBJ2-7; 12 nucleotides agree with TRBD2. Trimming cost V 3 bases and J 4 bases; bases outside gene matches: 7. This CDR3 has 15 residues. Germline CDR1 DFQATT, CDR2 SNEGSKA (reference sequence). In DNA, the CDR3 is TGCAGTGCTAGTCCCGGACTAGCGGGACCATACGAGCAGTACTTC. Amino acid sequence: CSASPGLAGPYEQYF.

The table lists this clonotype with a few counts. The chain combines TRBV9 with TRBJ2-3, with 11 bases aligning to TRBD1. Losses at the gene ends were 5 bases for V and 4 bases for J; bases not matched to a gene: 9. Germline assignment: CDR1 SGDLS and CDR2 YYNGEE. The CDR3 loop spans 16 amino acids. The chain's CDR3 is CASSPRTGGLSDTQYF. Written as DNA, the CDR3 is TGTGCCAGCAGTCCTAGGACAGGGGGCTTGTCAGATACGCAGTATTTT. The complete variable domain, with remaining parts taken from reference TRBV9 and TRBJ2-3, reads DSGVTQTPKHLITATGQRVTLRCSPRSGDLSVYWYQQSLDQGLQFLIQYYNGEERAKGNILERFSAQQFPDLHSELNLSSLELGDSALYFCASSPRTGGLSDTQYFGPGTRLTVL.

This clonotype was observed at least ten times. The chain combines TRBV20-1 with TRBJ2-3; 7 positions match TRBD2. With 3 bases clipped from V and 2 bases from J, the junction kept 8 bases outside the gene matches. This CDR3 region has 15 residues. CDR1 DFQATT and CDR2 SNEGSKA come from the germline V gene (reference sequence). The CDR3 nucleotides are TGCAGTGCTAGGGGAGCAGGGACTATCACAGATACGCAGTATTTT. Residues: CSARGAGTITDTQYF.

This clonotype has ten or more counts. The rearrangement joins TRBV3-1 to TRBJ1-1; TRBD1 agrees at 8 bases. The CDR3 runs 14 residues. Germline trimming cut 1 base from V and 4 bases from J; bases unmatched to any gene: 2. Per germline, CDR1 LGHDT and CDR2 YNNKEL (reference sequence). CDR3 sequence reads: CASSQAGGFTEAFF. The CDR3 DNA follows: TGTGCCAGCAGCCAAGCAGGGGGCTTCACTGAAGCTTTCTTT.

The rearrangement joins TRBV7-2 to TRBJ2-7; no clear D. This CDR3 contains 14 residues. CDR1 is SGHTA, CDR2 FQGNSA, per germline. Trimming removed 1 base at V and 6 bases at J, with 13 bases between. CDR3: CASSLGNSGSEQYF. The CDR3 DNA follows: TGTGCCAGCAGCTTAGGTAACAGTGGTTCCGAGCAGTACTTC.

This clonotype was observed at least ten times. J is TRBJ2-1 and V is TRBV7-8, with TRBD2 matching over 9 bases. The CDR3 is 14 residues long. The ends lost 4 bases at V and 6 bases at J; junction bases unmatched: 4. Germline V CDR1 and CDR2: SGHVS, FQNEAQ. The CDR3 nucleotides are TGTGCCAGCAGCTATAGCGGGAGTTTCAATGAGCAGTTCTTC. This sequence encodes CASSYSGSFNEQFF.

This clonotype was detected ten times or more. The chain couples TRBV20-1 to TRBJ1-4, with 9 bases aligning to TRBD1. The CDR3 loop spans 11 amino acids. V trimming: 5 bases; J trimming: 13 bases; junction bases outside the gene matches: 5. Germline V lookup: CDR1 DFQATT, CDR2 SNEGSKA (reference sequence). The CDR3 DNA follows: TGCAGTGCTTCGGACAGGGGAGGACTGTTTTTT. Translated: CSASDRGGLFF.

This clonotype appeared many times. This chain uses TRBV29-1 with TRBJ1-2; 11 bases are a match to TRBD1. The CDR3 has 13 residues. Germline loops: CDR1 SQVTM, CDR2 ANQGSEA. J gave up 3 bases and V 6 bases, and 3 bases lay outside the gene matches. CDR3 in DNA: TGCAGCGTCGGGACAGGGGGGGACTATGGCTACACCTTC. Residues: CSVGTGGDYGYTF.

This clonotype appeared a few times. This rearrangement joins TRBV11-2 to TRBJ2-3, with D tentatively TRBD1 (8 bases). V lost 5 bases and J lost 4, with 19 bases in between. Per the germline V gene, CDR1 is SGHAT and CDR2 is FQNNGV. The CDR3 sequence is 16 residues long. In DNA, the CDR3 is TGTGCCAGCAGCCCATGGACAGGGAGGGCGGCAGATACGCAGTATTTT. It codes for CASSPWTGRAADTQYF.